This record covers a single T cell receptor beta chain. Its target is not known. Produced via immunoSEQ multiplex PCR; TCRdb's table is partial and in-frame only. The data hold 1,500,000 or so clones, with 98% to 99% observed a single time. This specimen comes from a study of shared clonotypes between healthy human individuals. General study results and limits: Limited genetic and exposure-history diversity came from having few donors.

The CDR3 extends over 15 amino acids. V was cut by 5 bases and J by 3 bases, with 16 bases left in between. Germline V CDR1 and CDR2: SGHKS, YYEKEE (reference sequence). The donors were all Caucasian adults (living in Nashville, Tennessee). The clonotype was recovered from a man younger than 40 in good health. The chain couples TRBV5-5 to TRBJ2-3; D call uncertain. Sequencing was carried out using naive CD4+ T cells sorted from blood. Noted subset: CD45RA+ positively selected. CDR3 loop: CASSSNPTWTDTQYF. CDR3 in DNA: TGTGCCAGCAGTTCAAACCCCACCTGGACAGATACGCAGTATTTT.